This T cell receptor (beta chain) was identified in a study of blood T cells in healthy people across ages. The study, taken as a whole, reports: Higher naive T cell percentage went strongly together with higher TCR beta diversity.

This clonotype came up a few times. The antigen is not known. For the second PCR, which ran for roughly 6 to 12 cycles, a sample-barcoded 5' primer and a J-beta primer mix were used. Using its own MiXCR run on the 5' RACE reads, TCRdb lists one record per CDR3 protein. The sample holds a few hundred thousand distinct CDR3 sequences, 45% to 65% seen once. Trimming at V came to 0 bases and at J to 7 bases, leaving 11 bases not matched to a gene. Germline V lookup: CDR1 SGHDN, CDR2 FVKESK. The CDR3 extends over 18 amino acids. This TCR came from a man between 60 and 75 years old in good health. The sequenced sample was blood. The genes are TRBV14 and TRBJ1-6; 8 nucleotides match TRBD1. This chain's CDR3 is CASSQDWDGQGKNSPLHF. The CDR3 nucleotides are TGTGCCAGCAGCCAAGATTGGGACGGACAGGGCAAAAATTCACCCCTCCACTTT. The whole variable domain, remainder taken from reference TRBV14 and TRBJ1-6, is EAGVTQFPSHSVIEKGQTVTLRCDPISGHDNLYWYRRVMGKEIKFLLHFVKESKQDESGMPNNRFLAERTGGTYSTLKVQPAELEDSGVYFCASSQDWDGQGKNSPLHFGNGTRLTVT.